The sequence of this T cell receptor beta chain was determined in a study of T cells in localized non-small cell lung cancer. Broader study findings: Uninvolved adjacent lung had higher T cell clonality than tumor and all other tissues. Turning up in adjacent lung were a median approximately 58 of the top 100 tumor clones. Only one tumor region went through sequencing, so heterogeneity may still be there. Longer survival (overall) was linked to higher T cell density in blood.

The length of the CDR3 is 13 residues. Trimming stripped 5 bases from V and 4 bases from J, with 11 bases between. Germline V gene lookup returns CDR1 LNHDA and CDR2 SQIVND (reference sequence). Concerning this clone itself: The antigen is undetermined.

Produced via immunoSEQ multiplex PCR; TCRdb's table is partial and in-frame only. The data contain about 72,000 clones, approximately 85% of them singletons. The material sequenced was peripheral blood, taken before any cancer treatment. This TCR came from a female donor aged 60 or older with stage I lung adenocarcinoma. The chain recombines TRBV19 with TRBJ1-2; a weak D match, TRBD1 (6 bases). The DNA for the CDR3 is TGTGCCAGTAGTCCGAAGGGGGGCTATGGCTACACCTTC. Translated: CASSPKGGYGYTF.